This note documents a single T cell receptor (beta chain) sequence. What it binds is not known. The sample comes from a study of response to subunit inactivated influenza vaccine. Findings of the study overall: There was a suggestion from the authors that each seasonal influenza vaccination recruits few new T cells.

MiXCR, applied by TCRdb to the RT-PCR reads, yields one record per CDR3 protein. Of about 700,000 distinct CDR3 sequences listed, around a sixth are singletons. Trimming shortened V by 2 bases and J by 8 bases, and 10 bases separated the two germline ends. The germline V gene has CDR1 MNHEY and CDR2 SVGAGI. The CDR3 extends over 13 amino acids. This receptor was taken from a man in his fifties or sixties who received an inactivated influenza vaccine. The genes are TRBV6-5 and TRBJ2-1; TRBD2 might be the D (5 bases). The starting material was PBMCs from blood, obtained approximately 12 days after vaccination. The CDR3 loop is CASSYLPGDEQFF. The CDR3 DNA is TGTGCCAGCAGTTACCTCCCCGGGGATGAGCAGTTCTTC.